The 30 T cell receptor beta chains in this list originate from one sample, sequenced in a study of OX40 agonist ivuxolimab in advanced cancers. The data were produced by immunoSEQ multiplex PCR, yet TCRdb's version contains in-frame clones alone and is incomplete. The data show 68,000 or so clones, with roughly four fifths seen just once and around 9.9% held by the top ten. This material consisted of CD4+ or CD8+ T cells sorted from blood, taken in a trial of the OX40 agonist ivuxolimab. All receptors come from an adult with an advanced solid tumor such as melanoma, head and neck, liver or kidney cancer.

The chain joins TRBV4-2 to TRBJ2-3; possible D gene TRBD2, 5 bases. CDR3 length equals 17 residues. Germline assignment: CDR1 LGHNA and CDR2 YNFKEQ. Trimming removed 0 bases at V and 4 bases at J, with 17 bases between. This CDR3 is CASSQDNVRAGSDTQYF. DNA of the CDR3: TGTGCCAGCAGCCAAGATAATGTTCGGGCGGGTTCAGATACGCAGTATTTT.

This chain joins TRBV5-1 and TRBJ2-3; weak D call: TRBD2 (6 bases). Germline V gives CDR1 SGHRS, CDR2 YFSETQ. CDR3 length equals 15 residues. Trimming removed 4 bases at V and 0 bases at J, with 12 bases between. The CDR3 coding sequence is TGCGCCAGCAGCCGCGGGGCTCCTAGCACAGATACGCAGTATTTT. Translated: CASSRGAPSTDTQYF.

This rearrangement joins TRBV7-9 to TRBJ2-2, with 7 nucleotides matching TRBD1. The CDR3 is 15 residues long. Trimming cost V 5 bases and J 4 bases; bases outside gene matches: 7. Germline loops: CDR1 SEHNR, CDR2 FQNEAQ (reference sequence). CDR3 amino acids: CASSPQGFRTGELFF. In nucleotides, the CDR3 is TGTGCCAGCAGCCCACAGGGGTTCCGCACCGGGGAGCTGTTTTTT.

The chain is built from TRBV19 and TRBJ1-4, with 7 bases identical to TRBD1. The CDR3 loop spans 14 amino acids. J gave up 5 bases and V 3 bases, and 3 bases lay outside the gene matches. The germline V gene has CDR1 LNHDA and CDR2 SQIVND (reference sequence). The CDR3 loop reads CASSIGTDNEKLFF. The CDR3 DNA sequence: TGTGCCAGTAGTATCGGGACAGACAATGAAAAACTGTTTTTT.

The chain is built from TRBV2 and TRBJ1-2, with TRBD1 identical over 7 bases. There are 14 residues in the CDR3. V dropped 7 bases and J dropped 4; count of bases not matched to a gene: 9. In germline, CDR1 is SNHLY, CDR2 FYNNEI. The CDR3 nucleotides are TGTGCCAGCATCGGGACAGTCGGAGGCTATGGCTACACCTTC. Its translation is CASIGTVGGYGYTF.

To note about this clone: One junction end does not reproduce the germline sequence, and a read error may be involved. The rearrangement links TRBV4-2 to TRBJ2-7; 8 nucleotides line up with TRBD2. The CDR3 runs to 14 residues. Germline V lookup: CDR1 LGHNA, CDR2 YNFKEQ. The CDR3 DNA reads as TGTGCCAGCAGCCAAGGGGCTAGCGGGTACGAGCAGTGCTTC. This gives the protein CASSQGASGYEQCF.

The chain uses TRBV2 and TRBJ2-7; possible D gene TRBD1, 6 bases. CDR1 and CDR2 from the germline V gene are SNHLY and FYNNEI. The CDR3 sequence is 13 residues long. V was cut by 5 bases and J by 3 bases, with 11 bases left in between. CDR3 in amino acids: CASSPGVGYEQYF. CDR3 DNA: TGTGCCAGCAGTCCAGGGGTTGGCTACGAGCAGTACTTC.

The V and J genes are TRBV13 and TRBJ2-6, with D perhaps TRBD1 or TRBD2 (6 bases each). With 5 bases removed from V and 2 bases from J, the gap between germline ends came to 22 bases. Germline V gene lookup returns CDR1 PRHDT and CDR2 FYEKMQ (reference sequence). This CDR3 is 19 amino acids long. The CDR3 sequence is CASSHSMGGWAAGANVLTF. The CDR3 region has the DNA TGTGCCAGCAGCCACAGCATGGGGGGCTGGGCGGCTGGGGCCAACGTCCTGACTTTC.

This clone was counted a few times. The CDR3, as DNA: TGTGCCAGCAGCCAAAAACCGGGGGTTGGCAATCAGCCCCAGCATTTT. Protein product: CASSQKPGVGNQPQHF. This rearrangement joins TRBV4-2 to TRBJ1-5, with a tentative D call TRBD1 (5 bases). CDR1 and CDR2 from the germline V gene are LGHNA and YNFKEQ. The ends were cut back, 2 bases at V and 2 bases at J, with 13 bases in the middle. The length of the CDR3 is 16 residues.

This chain connects TRBV5-5 to TRBJ2-1; 7 positions agree with TRBD1. V was pared by 2 bases and J by 7 bases, with 9 bases of the junction left unmatched. This CDR3 comprises 15 residues. Germline V gene sequence: CDR1 SGHKS, CDR2 YYEKEE (reference sequence). The CDR3 sequence: CASSFSPDRRNEQFF. CDR3 nucleotides: TGTGCCAGCAGCTTTAGTCCGGACAGGAGAAATGAGCAGTTCTTC.

The gene calls are TRBV6-1 and TRBJ1-5; D gene uncertain. V lost 4 bases and J lost 6, with 4 bases in between. The CDR3 contains 11 residues. Germline V gene sequence: CDR1 MNHNS, CDR2 SASEGT. CDR3 protein: CASSAGQPQHF. The CDR3 region has the DNA TGTGCCAGCAGTGCTGGTCAGCCCCAGCATTTT.

The chain uses TRBV5-6 and TRBJ1-3, with a weak D call TRBD1 (5 bases). CDR1 SGHDT and CDR2 YYEEEE come from the germline V gene. The V gene lost 3 bases and the J gene lost 3 bases, with 16 bases spanning the gap. This CDR3 is built from 16 residues. The CDR3 DNA is TGTGCCAGCAGCTGGTCGGTAGGGGTTGTTGGAAACACCATATATTTT. It translates to CASSWSVGVVGNTIYF.

This chain connects TRBV10-3 to TRBJ1-4; no definite D call. CDR1 is ENHRY and CDR2 is SYGVKD in the germline V gene. The CDR3 runs to 12 residues. V was trimmed by 3 bases and J by 5 bases, leaving 4 bases between them. The CDR3 loop reads CAISERNEKLFF. CDR3 bases: TGTGCCATCAGTGAACGAAATGAAAAACTGTTTTTT.

This clone turned up a few times. The V and J genes are TRBV7-8 and TRBJ1-6, with TRBD1 as a possible D gene (5 bases). Germline CDR1 SGHVS, CDR2 FQNEAQ. This CDR3 region has 18 residues. Trimming took 4 bases from V and 0 from J, leaving 16 bases between them. The DNA for the CDR3 is TGTGCCAGCAGCTCCGGGACGGATGCAATCTCCTATAATTCACCCCTCCACTTT. As protein: CASSSGTDAISYNSPLHF.

The chain couples TRBV18 to TRBJ2-2; no reliable D call. CDR1 KGHSH and CDR2 LQKENI come from the germline V gene. V lost 3 bases and J 0 bases, leaving 5 bases between the germline ends. The CDR3 has 14 residues. The CDR3 reads CASSPKPNTGELFF. The CDR3 nucleotides read TGTGCCAGCTCACCGAAACCGAACACCGGGGAGCTGTTTTTT.

This chain uses TRBV30 with TRBJ1-2; possibly TRBD1 for D (5 bases). The CDR3 is made up of 12 amino acids. V was clipped by 2 bases and J by 3 bases, with 7 bases between them. Germline V CDR1 and CDR2: GTSNPN, SVGIG (reference sequence). CDR3: CAWSRQYYGYTF. The CDR3 DNA reads as TGTGCCTGGAGTCGACAGTACTATGGCTACACCTTC.

The chain combines TRBV15 with TRBJ1-4; D possibly corresponds to TRBD1 (6 bases). This CDR3 spans 15 amino acids. Germline-derived CDR1 and CDR2 are LNHNV and YYDKDF (reference sequence). Trimming removed 0 bases from V and 4 bases from J, with 9 bases in between. The chain's CDR3 is CATSREGAFNEKLFF. CDR3 DNA: TGTGCCACCAGCAGAGAGGGGGCCTTTAATGAAAAACTGTTTTTT.

The V and J genes are TRBV6-5 and TRBJ2-3; D is possibly TRBD1 (6 bases). The CDR3 loop spans 16 amino acids. V lost 4 bases and J lost 3, with 17 bases in between. Looked up from germline, CDR1 is MNHEY and CDR2 is SVGAGI. CDR3 in amino acids: CASSSPRGERTDTQYF. The CDR3 region has the DNA TGTGCCAGCAGTTCCCCCAGGGGCGAGAGGACAGATACGCAGTATTTT.

CDR3: CASSQDSTNSNQPQHF. The CDR3 DNA sequence: TGTGCCAGCAGCCAGGACAGCACGAATAGCAATCAGCCCCAGCATTTT. The chain carries TRBV28 and TRBJ1-5; possible D gene TRBD1, 6 bases. V was trimmed by 6 bases and J by 0 bases, leaving 15 bases between them. Germline values: CDR1 MDHEN, CDR2 SYDVKM. The CDR3 covers 16 residues.

This chain connects TRBV7-2 to TRBJ2-5; TRBD1 agrees at 7 bases. The CDR3 contains 16 residues. The V gene end was trimmed by 7 bases and the J gene end by 1 base; junction bases not matched to a gene: 12. Germline-derived CDR1 and CDR2 are SGHTA and FQGNSA. DNA for the CDR3: TGTGCCAGCAAATACTCAGGGGGTAATCCCCAAGAGACCCAGTACTTC. This codes for CASKYSGGNPQETQYF.

The sample holds one count of this clone. The J gene is TRBJ2-7, the V gene TRBV5-5; D call uncertain. Germline V lookup: CDR1 SGHKS, CDR2 YYEKEE (reference sequence). V lost 1 base and J 0 bases, leaving 8 bases between the germline ends. The CDR3 extends over 14 amino acids. The CDR3 region is CASSLKLSSYEQYV. The CDR3 DNA is TGTGCCAGCAGCTTGAAACTGTCCTCCTACGAGCAGTACGTC.

J is TRBJ2-7 and V is TRBV19; D uncertain. The germline V gene has CDR1 LNHDA and CDR2 SQIVND (reference sequence). V was trimmed by 3 bases and J by 2 bases, leaving 5 bases between them. This CDR3 has 12 amino acids. The CDR3 spells CASSIGAYEQYF. For the CDR3, the DNA is TGTGCCAGTAGTATTGGTGCCTACGAGCAGTACTTC. Supplemented by reference TRBV19 and TRBJ2-7, the full variable domain reads DGGITQSPKYLFRKEGQNVTLSCEQNLNHDAMYWYRQDPGQGLRLIYYSQIVNDFQKGDIAEGYSVSREKKESFPLTVTSAQKNPTAFYLCASSIGAYEQYFGPGTRLTVT.

The chain has TRBV6-5 and TRBJ1-2; perhaps TRBD1 as D (5 bases). This CDR3 spans 13 amino acids. Trimming cost V 5 bases and J 5 bases, with 12 bases left between them. Per the germline V gene, CDR1 is MNHEY and CDR2 is SVGAGI. The CDR3 DNA is TGTGCCAGCAGTACCGGCAGGGAGTATGGCTACACCTTC. Its protein product is CASSTGREYGYTF.

The chain couples TRBV5-4 to TRBJ2-3, with 11 positions matching TRBD2. Trimming at V came to 2 bases and at J to 4 bases, leaving 6 bases not matched to a gene. The CDR3 has 16 residues. Germline CDR1 SGHNT, CDR2 YYREEE (reference sequence). CDR3 bases: TGTGCCAGCAGCTTAGGTAGCGGGGGGGGTTCAGATACGCAGTATTTT. Amino acids: CASSLGSGGGSDTQYF.

This clone turned up a few times. This chain uses TRBV7-7 with TRBJ2-5, with D uncertain. Deletions cut 5 bases from V and 7 bases from J, with 11 bases between. Germline V CDR1 and CDR2: SSHAT, FNYEAQ (reference sequence). The length of the CDR3 is 12 residues. The CDR3 nucleotides are TGTGCCAGCAGCCCCACCCCAGGGACCCAGTACTTC. Residues: CASSPTPGTQYF.

J is TRBJ1-3 and V is TRBV7-3; D is undetermined. The V and J ends lost 4 bases and 0 bases respectively, with 16 bases between them. In germline, CDR1 is SGHTA, CDR2 FQGTGA. The CDR3 covers 17 residues. The CDR3 bases are TGTGCCAGCAGCTCTAAAGGATCCCAAAACTCTGGAAACACCATATATTTT. Translation: CASSSKGSQNSGNTIYF.

This chain uses TRBV18 with TRBJ2-4; 8 bases are shared with TRBD1. The CDR3 length is 14 residues. J was trimmed by 8 bases and V by 3 bases; bases with no gene match: 6. CDR1 is KGHSH, CDR2 LQKENI, per germline. In DNA form, the CDR3 reads TGTGCCAGCTCACCCGCAGGGGGCAGGGACATTCAGTACTTC. Protein sequence: CASSPAGGRDIQYF. Combining the CDR3 with reference TRBV18 and TRBJ2-4 gives the whole variable domain NAGVMQNPRHLVRRRGQEARLRCSPMKGHSHVYWYRQLPEEGLKFMVYLQKENIIDESGMPKERFSAEFPKEGPSILRIQQVVRGDSAAYFCASSPAGGRDIQYFGAGTRLSVL.

CDR3 bases: TGTGCCAGCACCGGGGCTTTGGGGGGGCGGTCCTACGAGCAGTACTTC. This sequence encodes CASTGALGGRSYEQYF. The chain joins TRBV2 to TRBJ2-7; maybe TRBD2 (7 bases). CDR3 size: 16 residues. V lost 7 bases to trimming and J lost 1 base, with 20 bases between them. The germline V gene has CDR1 SNHLY and CDR2 FYNNEI.

The chain is built from TRBV6-6 and TRBJ2-5; D remains unclear. The V end was cut by 5 bases, the J end by 7 bases, with 14 bases between. The CDR3 sequence is 13 residues long. Looked up from germline, CDR1 is MNHNY and CDR2 is SVGAGI (reference sequence). The CDR3 reads CASSTTRRGTQYF. CDR3 bases: TGTGCCAGCAGTACGACGAGGCGTGGGACCCAGTACTTC.

As concerns this clone: This specimen includes other DNA sequences encoding the same CDR3. The J gene is TRBJ2-1, the V gene TRBV6-6; perhaps TRBD1 as D (5 bases). The ends were cut back, 6 bases at V and 4 bases at J, with 10 bases in the middle. The germline CDR1 and CDR2 sequences are MNHNY and SVGAGI (reference sequence). The CDR3 totals 13 residues. The CDR3 loop reads CASSRRDYNEQFF. The CDR3 DNA sequence: TGTGCCAGCAGCCGCAGGGATTACAATGAGCAGTTCTTC.